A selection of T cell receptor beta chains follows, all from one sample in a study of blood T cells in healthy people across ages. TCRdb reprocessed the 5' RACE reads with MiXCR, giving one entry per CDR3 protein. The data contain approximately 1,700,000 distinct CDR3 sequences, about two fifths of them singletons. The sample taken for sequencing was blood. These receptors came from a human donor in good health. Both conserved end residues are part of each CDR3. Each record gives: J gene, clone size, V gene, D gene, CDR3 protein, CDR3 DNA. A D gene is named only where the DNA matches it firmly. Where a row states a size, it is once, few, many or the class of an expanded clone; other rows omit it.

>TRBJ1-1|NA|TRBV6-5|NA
CASLAPGRVTEAFF
TGTGCCAGCTTGGCCCCGGGGAGGGTCACTGAAGCTTTCTTT
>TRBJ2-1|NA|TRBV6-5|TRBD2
CASSYSILAGVSYNEQFF
TGTGCCAGCAGTTACTCGATACTAGCGGGGGTCTCCTACAATGAGCAGTTCTTC
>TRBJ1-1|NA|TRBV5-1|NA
CASSRRSGGTEAFF
TGCGCCAGCAGCCGTCGCAGTGGGGGAACTGAAGCTTTCTTT
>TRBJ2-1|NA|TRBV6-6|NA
CASRSSGSYNEQFF
TGCGCCAGCAGGAGTTCCGGCTCCTACAATGAGCAGTTCTTC
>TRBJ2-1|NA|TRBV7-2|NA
CACTDFYNEQFF
TGTGCCTGCACCGACTTCTACAATGAGCAGTTCTTC
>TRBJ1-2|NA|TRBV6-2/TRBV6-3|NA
CASSSGSLYGYTF
TGTGCCAGCAGTTCCGGGAGTCTCTATGGCTACACCTTC
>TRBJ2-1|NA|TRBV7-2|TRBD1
CASSSRTGPWNEQFF
TGTGCCAGCAGCTCTAGGACAGGGCCTTGGAATGAGCAGTTCTTC
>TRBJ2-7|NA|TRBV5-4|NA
CASSLDGPGAAEQYF
TGTGCCAGCAGCTTAGATGGGCCCGGGGCCGCCGAGCAGTACTTC
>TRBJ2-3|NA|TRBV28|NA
CASSPQGFRTDTQYF
TGTGCCAGCAGTCCCCAGGGGTTTAGAACAGATACGCAGTATTTT
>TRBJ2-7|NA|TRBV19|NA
CASSSPGHQYEQYF
TGTGCCAGTAGTTCACCGGGACACCAGTACGAGCAGTACTTC
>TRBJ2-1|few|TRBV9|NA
CASSVRGDGGNEQFF
TGTGCCAGCAGCGTGAGGGGGGACGGGGGCAATGAGCAGTTCTTC
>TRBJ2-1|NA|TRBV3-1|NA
CASSVVREQFF
TGTGCCAGCAGTGTAGTCCGTGAGCAGTTCTTC
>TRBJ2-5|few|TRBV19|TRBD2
CASSIAASGAYQETQYF
TGTGCCAGTAGTATAGCGGCGAGCGGGGCGTACCAAGAGACCCAGTACTTC
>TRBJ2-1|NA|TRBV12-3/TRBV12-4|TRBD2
CASSSGTSLEQFF
TGTGCCAGCAGTTCCGGGACTAGCCTAGAGCAGTTCTTC
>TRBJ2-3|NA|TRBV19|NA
CASSPGAGSTDTQYF
TGTGCCAGTAGTCCGGGGGCAGGGAGCACAGATACGCAGTATTTT
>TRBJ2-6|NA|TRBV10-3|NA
CAIKKDKSAFSGANVLTF
TGTGCCATCAAAAAGGATAAGAGTGCCTTCTCTGGGGCCAACGTCCTGACTTTC
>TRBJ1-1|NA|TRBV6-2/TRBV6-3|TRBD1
CASRDRVADEAFF
TGTGCCAGCAGGGACAGGGTTGCGGATGAAGCTTTCTTT
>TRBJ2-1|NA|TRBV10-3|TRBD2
CAITSYSGGATNEQFF
TGTGCCATCACCTCTTATAGCGGGGGGGCCACAAATGAGCAGTTCTTC
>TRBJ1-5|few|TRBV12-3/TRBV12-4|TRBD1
CASSPTGIGNQPQHF
TGTGCCAGCAGCCCGACAGGGATCGGCAATCAGCCCCAGCATTTT
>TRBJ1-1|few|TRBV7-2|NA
CASSLTGLEAFF
TGTGCCAGCAGCTTGACGGGCCTCGAAGCTTTCTTT
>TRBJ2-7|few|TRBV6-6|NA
CASSTTDAYEQYF
TGTGCCAGCAGTACTACAGACGCCTACGAGCAGTACTTC
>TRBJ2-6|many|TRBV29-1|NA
CSVEDLRPGGANVLTF
TGCAGCGTTGAAGATCTTCGGCCAGGTGGGGCCAACGTCCTGACTTTC
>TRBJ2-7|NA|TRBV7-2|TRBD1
CASSLATPGQGAYEQYF
TGTGCCAGCAGCTTAGCCACACCGGGACAGGGGGCTTACGAGCAGTACTTC